A selection of T cell receptor beta chains follows, all from one sample in a study of cytomegalovirus exposure and HLA in healthy donors. Clones were sequenced by immunoSEQ multiplex PCR, and TCRdb holds only the in-frame ones, with some missing. The sample contains roughly 130,000 clones, around 67% of which appear only once. The sample taken for sequencing was PBMCs. These receptors all stem from a woman aged 40 to 50 in good health and CMV-seropositive. Both conserved end residues are part of each CDR3. The order of the fields is V gene, clone size, J gene, D gene, CDR3 DNA, CDR3 protein. The D gene is left open where the match is weak. Rows give clone size only sometimes, using once, few, many, or a class for an expanded clone.

>TRBV29-1|NA|TRBJ2-5|NA
TGCAGCGTGGCCGACAGAAATTACCAAGAGACCCAGTACTTC
CSVADRNYQETQYF
>TRBV19|few|TRBJ2-3|NA
TGTGCCAGTAACGCAGGGTCAGTTTCAGATACGCAGTATTTT
CASNAGSVSDTQYF
>TRBV6-1|NA|TRBJ2-5|NA
TGTGCCAGCAGTTCAGAAGAGACCCAGTACTTC
CASSSEETQYF
>TRBV4-1|once|TRBJ1-2|NA
TGCGCCAGCAGCCAACCAGGGTCCCAATCTAACTATGGCTACACCTTC
CASSQPGSQSNYGYTF
>TRBV18|NA|TRBJ2-1|NA
TGTGCCAGCTCACCACAGGTAGCGCCCAGCTCCTACAATGAGCAGTTCTTC
CASSPQVAPSSYNEQFF
>TRBV5-4|NA|TRBJ2-5|TRBD2
TGTGCCAGCAGCTTGGCCTCAGCGGGGGAAGAGACCCAGTACTTC
CASSLASAGEETQYF
>TRBV19|NA|TRBJ1-5|NA
TGTGCCAGTAGCACAGGAACGCTGGCAAGCAATCAGCCCCAGCATTTT
CASSTGTLASNQPQHF
>TRBV7-9|NA|TRBJ1-6|NA
TGTGCCAGCAGCTTAGCGCAGGCGGGGTGGAATTCACCCCTCCACTTT
CASSLAQAGWNSPLHF
>TRBV7-9|NA|TRBJ1-1|NA
TGTGCCAGCAGCTTAGAAGGGGTGGGCACTGAAGCTTTCTTT
CASSLEGVGTEAFF
>TRBV28|NA|TRBJ1-5|NA
TGTGCCAGCAGTTCGACAGTAAGGGGCAATCAGCCCCAGCATTTT
CASSSTVRGNQPQHF
>TRBV2|NA|TRBJ2-2|TRBD1
TGTGCCAGCGGAACGGACAGGGGGCTCACCGGGGAGCTGTTTTTT
CASGTDRGLTGELFF
>TRBV7-9|NA|TRBJ1-2|TRBD1
TGTGCCAGCAGCTCATTGACCCCGGGACAGCTTGTCCTGAACTATGGCTACACCTTC
CASSSLTPGQLVLNYGYTF
>TRBV7-9|NA|TRBJ2-3|TRBD2
TGTGCCAGCAGCTTCTTTGTTGCTAGCGGGGGATCAGATACGCAGTATTTT
CASSFFVASGGSDTQYF
>TRBV5-4|few|TRBJ1-1|NA
TGTGCCAGCAGCACTCCCGGGGTAATCGCTGAAGCTTTCTTT
CASSTPGVIAEAFF
>TRBV28|NA|TRBJ1-3|TRBD1
TGTGCCAGCAGTTTACCCCAAGACAGGGGGAAAGGAAACACCATATATTTT
CASSLPQDRGKGNTIYF
>TRBV28|NA|TRBJ1-5|NA
TGTGCCAGCAGTTCCCCGTCTCCTAGCAATCAGCCCCAGCATTTT
CASSSPSPSNQPQHF
>TRBV5-1|NA|TRBJ1-1|NA
TGCGCCAGCAGCTTGACGACAGCCATGAACACTGAAGCTTTCTTT
CASSLTTAMNTEAFF
>TRBV18|NA|TRBJ1-5|NA
TGTGCCAGCTCACCCGACGGGGTTCAGCCCCAGCATTTT
CASSPDGVQPQHF
>TRBV28|NA|TRBJ2-3|TRBD1
TGTGCCAGCAGTTTGACAGGGAAGGGCACAGATACGCAGTATTTT
CASSLTGKGTDTQYF
>TRBV5-4|NA|TRBJ2-7|NA
TGTGCCAGCAGCTCCGAGCTGGAGAGGGCAGCTTACGAGCAGTACTTC
CASSSELERAAYEQYF
>TRBV5-6|few|TRBJ1-4|NA
TGTGCCAGCAGCCCCCGGGGTCCAGGCAATAATGAAAAACTGTTTTTT
CASSPRGPGNNEKLFF
>TRBV4-2|NA|TRBJ2-3|TRBD2
TGTGCCAGCAGCCAAGAGGGACTAGCGGGGGCCCTGAGCACAGATACGCAGTATTTT
CASSQEGLAGALSTDTQYF
>TRBV18|NA|TRBJ2-6|TRBD2
TGTGCCAGCTCACCATTTCGGTCGCTAGCGGGCTCCTCTGGGGCCAACGTCCTGACTTTC
CASSPFRSLAGSSGANVLTF
>TRBV11-3|NA|TRBJ2-1|TRBD2
TGTGCCAGCAGCTTGAGCGGGAGGAACCCCAATGAGCAGTTCTTC
CASSLSGRNPNEQFF
>TRBV4-3|NA|TRBJ2-7|TRBD2
TGCGCCAGCAGCCAAGATCGACTAGCGGGGCCCCACGAGCAGTACTTC
CASSQDRLAGPHEQYF
>TRBV19|NA|TRBJ1-1|NA
TGTGCCAGTAGTAGTCAACCGCAGAACATGTTCACTGAAGCTTTCTTT
CASSSQPQNMFTEAFF
>TRBV4-3|NA|TRBJ2-3|NA
TGCGCCAGCAGCCCGAATCCATCGCGGATCACAGATACGCAGTATTTT
CASSPNPSRITDTQYF
>TRBV12-5|NA|TRBJ1-3|NA
TGTGCTAGTGGTTTGGTACCGGGAAACCTAGGGGGAAACACCATATATTTT
CASGLVPGNLGGNTIYF
>TRBV6-6|NA|TRBJ1-6|NA
TGTGCCAGCAGTTACGATGTGGGCAATTCACCCCTCCACTTT
CASSYDVGNSPLHF
>TRBV19|NA|TRBJ2-1|TRBD1
TGTGCCAGTAGTACGACAGGGGGCTGGAGGTCGAATGAGCAGTTCTTC
CASSTTGGWRSNEQFF
>TRBV9|NA|TRBJ2-3|NA
TGTGCCAGCAGCGTCCTCTCTAGCACAGATACGCAGTATTTT
CASSVLSSTDTQYF
>TRBV27|NA|TRBJ2-2|NA
TGTGCCAGCAGGAGGGGGACCGGGGAGCTGTTTTTT
CASRRGTGELFF
>TRBV19|NA|TRBJ2-7|NA
TGTGCCAGTAGTATCGGCTACGAGCAGTACTTC
CASSIGYEQYF
>TRBV2|NA|TRBJ1-2|NA
TGTGCCAGCAGTTTACAGGGTTCAGACTATGGCTACACCTTC
CASSLQGSDYGYTF
>TRBV6-1|NA|TRBJ1-2|TRBD1
TGTGCCAGCAGTCAGGGGGCGGGGATCTATGGCTACACCTTC
CASSQGAGIYGYTF
>TRBV19|NA|TRBJ2-4|TRBD2
TGTGCCAGTAGTGTCCGATGGGAGGGCAAAAACATTCAGTACTTC
CASSVRWEGKNIQYF
>TRBV25-1|NA|TRBJ1-1|NA
TGTGCCACCCTATCACTGGACAGTGAAGCTTTCTTT
CATLSLDSEAFF
>TRBV5-1|few|TRBJ2-5|NA
TGCGCCAGCAGCTTGGAAGGGTCTAGCAAGCGAGAGACCCAGTACTTC
CASSLEGSSKRETQYF
>TRBV5-1|NA|TRBJ2-5|TRBD2
TGCGCCAGCCGAGGGACTAGCGGCCAAGAGACCCAGTACTTC
CASRGTSGQETQYF
>TRBV29-1|once|TRBJ2-5|TRBD2
TGCAGCGTTGGGAGCGGGGGGATCCAAGAGACCCAGTACTTC
CSVGSGGIQETQYF
>TRBV27|NA|TRBJ1-5|NA
TGTGCCAGCAGTAATGACATTGCTGGCAATCAGCCCCAGCATTTT
CASSNDIAGNQPQHF
>TRBV7-9|NA|TRBJ2-1|NA
TGTTCCAGCGGGCCCTCCTACAATGAGCAGTTCTTC
CSSGPSYNEQFF
>TRBV28|few|TRBJ1-5|TRBD1
TGTGCCAGCAGTCTTTACGGGACAGGGAAACAGCCCCAGCATTTT
CASSLYGTGKQPQHF
>TRBV11-3|few|TRBJ2-5|TRBD2
TGTGCCAGCAGCTTATCCGGGCTAGCGGGAAGTAGAGAGACCCAGTACTTC
CASSLSGLAGSRETQYF
>TRBV9|NA|TRBJ2-1|NA
TGTGCCAGCAGCGTAGAATCCGTGTATGAGCAGTTCTTC
CASSVESVYEQFF
>TRBV6-1|NA|TRBJ1-2|NA
TGTGCCAGCAATCAAGTGGGGGGGGTCTATGGCTACACCTTC
CASNQVGGVYGYTF
>TRBV15|NA|TRBJ1-2|TRBD1
TGTGCCACCAGCAGCAGAACAGGGGCTTCTGCCCATGGCTACACCTTC
CATSSRTGASAHGYTF
>TRBV4-1|NA|TRBJ2-7|TRBD1
TGCGCCAGCAGCCTATCGGGACAGGGATTCTACGAGCAGTACTTC
CASSLSGQGFYEQYF
>TRBV28|NA|TRBJ2-2|NA
TGTGCCAGCAGTTCCCAAAGGAGGAAGGCAGGGGTCACCGGGGAGCTGTTTTTT
CASSSQRRKAGVTGELFF
>TRBV7-9|few|TRBJ1-4|TRBD1
TGTGCCAGCAGCTTAAGGGGACAGGGTGGAAATGAAAAACTGTTTTTT
CASSLRGQGGNEKLFF
>TRBV11-3|NA|TRBJ2-1|TRBD2
TGTGCCAGCAGTTCTGGGCGGGGGGGTTACAATGAGCAGTTCTTC
CASSSGRGGYNEQFF
>TRBV19|NA|TRBJ1-1|NA
TGTGCCAGTAGTAAAATTGGGTCGATGGAGCATGAAGCTTTCTTT
CASSKIGSMEHEAFF
>TRBV7-9|NA|TRBJ1-5|TRBD1
TGTGCCAGCAGCTCAGCCGGGACAGGGCTTCAGCCCCAGCATTTT
CASSSAGTGLQPQHF